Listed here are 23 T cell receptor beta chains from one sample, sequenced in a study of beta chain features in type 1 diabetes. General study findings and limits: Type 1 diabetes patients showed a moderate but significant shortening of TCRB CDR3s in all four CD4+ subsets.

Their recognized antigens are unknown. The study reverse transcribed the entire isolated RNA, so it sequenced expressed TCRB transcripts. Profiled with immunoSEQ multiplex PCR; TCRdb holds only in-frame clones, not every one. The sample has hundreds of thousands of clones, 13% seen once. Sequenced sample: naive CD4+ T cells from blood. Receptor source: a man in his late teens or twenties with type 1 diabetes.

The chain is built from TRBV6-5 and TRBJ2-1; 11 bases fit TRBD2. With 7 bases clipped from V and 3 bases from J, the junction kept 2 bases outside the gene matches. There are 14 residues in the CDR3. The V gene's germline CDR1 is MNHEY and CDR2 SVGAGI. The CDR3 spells CASTLAGGYNEQFF. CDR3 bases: TGTGCCAGCACCCTAGCGGGGGGCTACAATGAGCAGTTCTTC.

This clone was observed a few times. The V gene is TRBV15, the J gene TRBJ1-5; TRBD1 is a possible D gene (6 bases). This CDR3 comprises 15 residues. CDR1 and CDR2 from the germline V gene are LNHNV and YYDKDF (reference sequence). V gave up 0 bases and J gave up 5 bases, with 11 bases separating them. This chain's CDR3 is CATSRDLQGDQPQHF. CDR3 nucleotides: TGTGCCACCAGCAGAGACCTACAGGGTGATCAGCCCCAGCATTTT. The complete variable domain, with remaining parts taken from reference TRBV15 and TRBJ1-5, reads DAMVIQNPRYQVTQFGKPVTLSCSQTLNHNVMYWYQQKSSQAPKLLFHYYDKDFNNEADTPDNFQSRRPNTSFCFLDIRSPGLGDTAMYLCATSRDLQGDQPQHFGDGTRLSIL.

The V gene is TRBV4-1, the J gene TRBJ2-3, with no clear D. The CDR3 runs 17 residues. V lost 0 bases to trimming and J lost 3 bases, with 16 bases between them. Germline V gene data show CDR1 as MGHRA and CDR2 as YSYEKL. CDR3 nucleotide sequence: TGCGCCAGCAGCCAAGATTTTAGGGTAGGCCTAACAGATACGCAGTATTTT. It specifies CASSQDFRVGLTDTQYF.

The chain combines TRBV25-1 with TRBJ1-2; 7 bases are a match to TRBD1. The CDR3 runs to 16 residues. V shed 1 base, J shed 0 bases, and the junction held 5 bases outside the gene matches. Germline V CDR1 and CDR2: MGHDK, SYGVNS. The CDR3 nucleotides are TGTGCCAGCAGTGAATCTGGACAGGCATCTAACTATGGCTACACCTTC. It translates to CASSESGQASNYGYTF.

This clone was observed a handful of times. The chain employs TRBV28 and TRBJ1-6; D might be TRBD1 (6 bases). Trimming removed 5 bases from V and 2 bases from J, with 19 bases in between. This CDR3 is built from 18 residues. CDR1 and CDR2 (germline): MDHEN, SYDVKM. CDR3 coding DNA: TGTGCCAGCAGTCCCGCCCGGACAGCCAAAACCTATAATTCACCCCTCCACTTT. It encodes CASSPARTAKTYNSPLHF.

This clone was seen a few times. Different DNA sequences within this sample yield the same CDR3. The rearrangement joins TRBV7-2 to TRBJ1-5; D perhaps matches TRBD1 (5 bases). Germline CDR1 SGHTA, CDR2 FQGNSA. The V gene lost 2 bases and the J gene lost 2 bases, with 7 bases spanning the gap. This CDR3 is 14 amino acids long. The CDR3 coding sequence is TGTGCCAGCAGCTTAAGAGGGGGCAATCAGCCCCAGCATTTT. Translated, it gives CASSLRGGNQPQHF.

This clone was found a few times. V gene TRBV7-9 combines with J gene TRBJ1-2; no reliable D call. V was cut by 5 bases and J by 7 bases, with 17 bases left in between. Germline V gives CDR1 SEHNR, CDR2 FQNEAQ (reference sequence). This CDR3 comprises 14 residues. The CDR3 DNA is TGTGCCAGCAGCCGATATAGAGACGGATCTGGCTACACCTTC. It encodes CASSRYRDGSGYTF.

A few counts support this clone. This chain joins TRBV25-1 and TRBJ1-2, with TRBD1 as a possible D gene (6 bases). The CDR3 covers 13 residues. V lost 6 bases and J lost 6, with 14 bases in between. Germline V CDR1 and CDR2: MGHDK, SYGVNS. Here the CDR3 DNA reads TGTGCCAGCAGAAAACAGGGTTTCAATGGCTACACCTTC. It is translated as CASRKQGFNGYTF.

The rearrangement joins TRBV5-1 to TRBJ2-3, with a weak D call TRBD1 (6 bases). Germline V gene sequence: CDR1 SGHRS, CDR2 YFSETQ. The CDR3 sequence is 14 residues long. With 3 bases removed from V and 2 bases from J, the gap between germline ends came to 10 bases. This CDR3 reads CASSSPGHTDTQYF. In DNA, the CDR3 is TGCGCCAGCAGCTCGCCGGGACACACAGATACGCAGTATTTT.

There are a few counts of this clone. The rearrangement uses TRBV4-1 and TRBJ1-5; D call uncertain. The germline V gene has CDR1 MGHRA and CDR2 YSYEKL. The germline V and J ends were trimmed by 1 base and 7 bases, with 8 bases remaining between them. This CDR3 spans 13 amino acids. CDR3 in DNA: TGCGCCAGCAGCCAAGTGCCCGGGCAGCCCCAGCATTTT. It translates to CASSQVPGQPQHF.

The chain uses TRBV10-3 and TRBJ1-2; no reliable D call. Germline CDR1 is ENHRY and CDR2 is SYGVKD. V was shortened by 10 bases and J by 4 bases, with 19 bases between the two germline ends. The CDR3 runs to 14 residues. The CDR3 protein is CATTQYGEAYGYTF. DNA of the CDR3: TGTGCCACCACCCAGTACGGGGAAGCCTATGGCTACACCTTC.

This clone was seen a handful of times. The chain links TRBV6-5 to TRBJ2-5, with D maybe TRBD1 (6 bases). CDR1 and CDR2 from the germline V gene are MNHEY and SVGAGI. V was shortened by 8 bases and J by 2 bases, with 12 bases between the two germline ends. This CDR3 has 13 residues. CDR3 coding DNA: TGTGCCAGCGGTCGACAGGAGCAAGAGACCCAGTACTTC. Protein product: CASGRQEQETQYF.

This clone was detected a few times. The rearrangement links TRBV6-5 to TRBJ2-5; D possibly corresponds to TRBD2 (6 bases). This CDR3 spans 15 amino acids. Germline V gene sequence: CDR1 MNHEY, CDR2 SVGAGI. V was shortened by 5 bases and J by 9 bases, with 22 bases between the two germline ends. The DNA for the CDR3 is TGTGCCAGCAGTCGGGAGACGACTGGACCAATGGCCCAGTACTTC. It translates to CASSRETTGPMAQYF.

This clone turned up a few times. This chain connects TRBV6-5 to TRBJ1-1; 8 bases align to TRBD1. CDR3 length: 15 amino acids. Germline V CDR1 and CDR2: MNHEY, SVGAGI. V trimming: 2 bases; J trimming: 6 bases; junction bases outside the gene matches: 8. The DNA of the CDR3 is TGTGCCAGCAGTTACCCCGACAGGGGAAGGTCTGAAGCTTTCTTT. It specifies CASSYPDRGRSEAFF.

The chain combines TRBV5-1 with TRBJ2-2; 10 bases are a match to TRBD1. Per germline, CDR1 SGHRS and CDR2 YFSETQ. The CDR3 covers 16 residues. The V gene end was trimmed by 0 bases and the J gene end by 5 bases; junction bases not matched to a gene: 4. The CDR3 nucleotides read TGCGCCAGCAGCTTGGAGGACAGGGGGTTTACCGGGGAGCTGTTTTTT. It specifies CASSLEDRGFTGELFF.

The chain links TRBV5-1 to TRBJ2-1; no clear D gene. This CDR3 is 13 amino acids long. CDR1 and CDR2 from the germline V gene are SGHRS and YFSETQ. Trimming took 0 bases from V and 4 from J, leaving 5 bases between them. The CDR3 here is CASSLGIYNEQFF. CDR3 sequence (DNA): TGCGCCAGCAGCTTGGGGATTTACAATGAGCAGTTCTTC.

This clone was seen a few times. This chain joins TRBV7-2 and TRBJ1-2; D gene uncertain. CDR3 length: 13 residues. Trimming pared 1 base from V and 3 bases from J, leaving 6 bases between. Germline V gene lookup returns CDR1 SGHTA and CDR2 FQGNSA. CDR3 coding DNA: TGTGCCAGCAGCTTAGGGGTGGACTATGGCTACACCTTC. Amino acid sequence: CASSLGVDYGYTF.

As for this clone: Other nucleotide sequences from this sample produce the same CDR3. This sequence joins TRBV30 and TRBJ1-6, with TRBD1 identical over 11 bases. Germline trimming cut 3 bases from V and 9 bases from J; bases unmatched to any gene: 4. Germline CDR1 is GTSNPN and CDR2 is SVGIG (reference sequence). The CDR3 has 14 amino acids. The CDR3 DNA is TGTGCCTGGAGCGCCGGGACAGGGGGTTCACCCCTCCACTTT. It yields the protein CAWSAGTGGSPLHF.

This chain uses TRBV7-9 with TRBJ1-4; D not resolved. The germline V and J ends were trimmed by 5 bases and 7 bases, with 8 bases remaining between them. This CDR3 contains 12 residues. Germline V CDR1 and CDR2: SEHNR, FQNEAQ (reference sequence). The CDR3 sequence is CASSASGEKLFF. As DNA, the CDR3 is TGTGCCAGCAGCGCTTCAGGTGAAAAACTGTTTTTT. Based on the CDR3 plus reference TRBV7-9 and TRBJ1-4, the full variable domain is DTGVSQNPRHKITKRGQNVTFRCDPISEHNRLYWYRQTLGQGPEFLTYFQNEAQLEKSRLLSDRFSAERPKGSFSTLEIQRTEQGDSAMYLCASSASGEKLFFGSGTQLSVL.

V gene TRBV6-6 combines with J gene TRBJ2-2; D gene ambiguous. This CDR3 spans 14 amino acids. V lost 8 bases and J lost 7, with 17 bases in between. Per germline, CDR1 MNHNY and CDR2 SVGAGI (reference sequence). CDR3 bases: TGTGCCAGCTCGGGCAGACCTGGCGTCGGGGAGCTGTTTTTT. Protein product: CASSGRPGVGELFF.

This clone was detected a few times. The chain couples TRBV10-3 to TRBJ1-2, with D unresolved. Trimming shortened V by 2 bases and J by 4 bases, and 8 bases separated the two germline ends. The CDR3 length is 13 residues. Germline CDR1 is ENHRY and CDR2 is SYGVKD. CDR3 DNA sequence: TGTGCCATCAGTGAGAACGATGGCTATGGCTACACCTTC. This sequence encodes CAISENDGYGYTF.

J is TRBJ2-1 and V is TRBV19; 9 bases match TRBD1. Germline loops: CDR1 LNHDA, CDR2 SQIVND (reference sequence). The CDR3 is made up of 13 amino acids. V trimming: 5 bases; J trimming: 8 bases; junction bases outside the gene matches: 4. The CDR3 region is CASSGQGRDEQFF. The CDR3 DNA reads TGTGCCAGTAGTGGACAGGGGAGGGATGAGCAGTTCTTC. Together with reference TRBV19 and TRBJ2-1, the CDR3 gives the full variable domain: DGGITQSPKYLFRKEGQNVTLSCEQNLNHDAMYWYRQDPGQGLRLIYYSQIVNDFQKGDIAEGYSVSREKKESFPLTVTSAQKNPTAFYLCASSGQGRDEQFFGPGTRLTVL.

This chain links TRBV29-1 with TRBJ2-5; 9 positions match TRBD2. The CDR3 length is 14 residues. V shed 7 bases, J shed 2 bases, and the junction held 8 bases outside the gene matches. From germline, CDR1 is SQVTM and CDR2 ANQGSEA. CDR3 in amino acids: CSGTLSGGQETQYF. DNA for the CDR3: TGCAGCGGAACCCTAAGCGGGGGGCAAGAGACCCAGTACTTC.